This T cell receptor (beta chain) was identified during a study of sequential checkpoint blockade in melanoma (dated by TCRdb to between 2018 and 2021). The study in broad terms: In a 1:1 randomization, patients received either first-line nivolumab then ipilimumab (arm A) or ipilimumab then nivolumab (arm B). Maintenance nivolumab came after each of the two trial sequences. What the work shows at the level of the full study, not this receptor alone: The model for predicting response that combines TCR metrics with mutation burden needs to be validated in larger, independent patient cohorts.

The immunoSEQ Assay was used to immunosequence TCRbeta CDR3 regions from genomic DNA. Genomic DNA was amplified by bias-controlled multiplex PCR before high-throughput sequencing. The published analysis was carried out like this. To quantify the absolute abundance of each unique TCRbeta CDR3 region, the sequences were collapsed and filtered. Clonality was defined as 1 minus Pielou's evenness and was calculated using productive rearrangements only. A previously published method was used to identify clones whose frequencies were significantly greater in on-treatment samples than in baseline samples. The immuneACCESS repertoire file appears here via TCRdb, limited to in-frame rearrangements. These files lack a portion of the clones; in checked studies, under half of the deficit traces to unresolved V genes, and the cause of the others is not known. The V and J calls and the clone size are those of that table, but D and trimming were determined from the DNA. In this sample the table shows around 3,600 clones, 40% to 55% of which occur a single time. The ten most abundant clones make up over 40% of the sample.

Concerning this clone itself: Its recognized antigen is unknown. No much larger clone exists at a distance of one base, and base qualities are not known.

V loses 2 bases of germline sequence and J loses 7 bases, and the interval between the two ends is 6 bases. The germline V gene yields SNHLY for CDR1 and FYNNEI for CDR2. The CDR3 sequence holds 11 residues, the cysteine and phenylalanine included. Of all the DNA, just the CDR3 is kept, 33 bases in frame from base 1. The label giving this sample's treatment or condition can be read as: randomized to nivolumab then ipilimumab (arm A) or the reverse (arm B). None of the trial patients had been given prior DNA-damaging chemotherapy. A FACS Aria II flow cytometer was used to sort live CD3+CD8+ cells that were negative for CD19 and CD56 from thawed PBMCs. CheckMate 064, a randomized, open-label phase II trial of sequential checkpoint blockade, was the source of the samples, all of which came from patients with melanoma. Peripheral blood mononuclear cells were obtained through leukapheresis, purified using Ficoll-Paque, and frozen in human serum containing approximately 10% DMSO. Immediately after sorting, the purity of sorted blood CD3+CD8+ cells was verified to be >98%, after which DNA was extracted.

The chain links TRBV2 with TRBJ2-7; the D gene cannot be resolved reliably. This sequence was found in a human donor with melanoma. Sequencing used CD8+ T cells sorted from blood (inferred from file names), obtained from a patient given nivolumab and ipilimumab in sequence. For the CDR3, the sequence is CASSEKHEQYF. In nucleotide form, the sequence is TGTGCCAGCAGTGAAAAGCATGAGCAGTACTTC.